These 9 T cell receptor beta chains were all obtained from the same sample, sequenced in a study of blood T cell repertoires in COVID-19 (TCRdb year 2020). The method behind the library was the immunoSEQ multiplex PCR assay. The table was pulled from immuneACCESS by TCRdb, which kept in-frame rearrangements only. Such tables lose some clones; where checked, under half of the loss comes from unresolved V genes, and the rest has no known cause. This sample gives 200,000 to 250,000 clones in total; approximately 80% of them show up just once. 8% to 9% of the sample belongs to the ten largest clones. Sequencing input: PBMCs or T cells enriched from blood (not recorded which). Every receptor here comes from a woman in her 50s with acute COVID-19.

The chain uses TRBV24-1 and TRBJ1-4, with TRBD1 matching over 10 bases. V dropped 4 bases and J dropped 7; count of bases not matched to a gene: 5. There are 15 residues in the CDR3. Per the germline V gene, CDR1 is KGHDR and CDR2 is SFDVKD. The CDR3 DNA follows: TGTGCCACCAGTGACAAGACAGGGGGCGGTGAAAAACTGTTTTTT. Translating it yields CATSDKTGGGEKLFF.

This clone appeared once. V and J are TRBV5-4 and TRBJ1-1; D not certain. V dropped 1 base and J dropped 1 base, with 11 bases sitting between them. The CDR3 is 15 amino acids. Germline lookup yields CDR1 SGHNT and CDR2 YYREEE (reference sequence). CDR3 bases: TGTGCCAGCAGCTTGAACGACTTAGGGAACACTGAAGCTTTCTTT. This codes for CASSLNDLGNTEAFF.

The V and J genes are TRBV28 and TRBJ1-3, with no clear D. CDR3 length equals 12 residues. CDR1 MDHEN and CDR2 SYDVKM come from the germline V gene. V lost 3 bases, J lost 4 bases, and 4 bases lay in between. CDR3 in amino acids: CASSFSGNTIYF. The CDR3 DNA is TGTGCCAGCAGTTTTAGCGGAAACACCATATATTTT.

The chain's CDR3 is CASSLDRTGAYEQYF. Written as DNA, the CDR3 is TGTGCCAGCAGCTTAGATCGGACAGGGGCCTACGAGCAGTACTTC. The rearrangement joins TRBV7-9 to TRBJ2-7; 9 bases agree with TRBD1. Germline V gives CDR1 SEHNR, CDR2 FQNEAQ (reference sequence). Trimming took 1 base from V and 2 from J; bases not matched to a gene: 3. The CDR3 covers 15 residues.

This chain connects TRBV5-1 to TRBJ1-2; the match to TRBD1 covers 11 bases. The CDR3 length is 15 residues. Germline CDR1 is SGHRS and CDR2 is YFSETQ. The V and J ends lost 4 bases and 6 bases, in that order; junction bases with no gene match: 8. The CDR3 DNA reads TGCGCCAGCAGCCAAAGGACAGGGGGCGCACATGGCTACACCTTC. This gives the protein CASSQRTGGAHGYTF.

This clone was observed a few times. The rearrangement links TRBV7-8 to TRBJ2-7, with 11 bases lining up with TRBD1. CDR1 and CDR2 (germline): SGHVS, FQNEAQ. The V gene end was trimmed by 3 bases and the J gene end by 4 bases; junction bases not matched to a gene: 5. CDR3 size: 15 residues. The CDR3 bases are TGTGCCAGCAGCTTTATTGGGACAGGGGGATACGAGCAGTACTTC. Protein: CASSFIGTGGYEQYF.

The rearrangement links TRBV11-2 to TRBJ2-7; 8 bases line up with TRBD2. The CDR3 is 14 residues long. V shed 5 bases, J shed 4 bases, and the junction held 7 bases outside the gene matches. Germline CDR1 and CDR2: SGHAT and FQNNGV. The CDR3 bases are TGTGCCAGCAGCCCTCTGGCGGGAGGTTACGAGCAGTACTTC. Translating gives CASSPLAGGYEQYF. Looking up the rest from reference TRBV11-2 and TRBJ2-7 gives the full variable domain: EAGVAQSPRYKIIEKRQSVAFWCNPISGHATLYWYQQILGQGPKLLIQFQNNGVVDDSQLPKDRFSAERLKGVDSTLKIQPAKLEDSAVYLCASSPLAGGYEQYFGPGTRLTVT.

The chain recombines TRBV11-3 with TRBJ1-5; TRBD1 matches 7 bases. V was pared by 1 base and J by 0 bases, with 3 bases of the junction left unmatched. CDR1 is SGHNT, CDR2 YENEEA, per germline. This CDR3 has 16 residues. CDR3 nucleotides: TGTGCCAGCAGCTTAGCAGGGGGATATAGCAATCAGCCCCAGCATTTT. Protein: CASSLAGGYSNQPQHF. Full variable domain (missing parts from reference TRBV11-3 and TRBJ1-5): EAGVVQSPRYKIIEKKQPVAFWCNPISGHNTLYWYLQNLGQGPELLIRYENEEAVDDSQLPKDRFSAERLKGVDSTLKIQPAELGDSAVYLCASSLAGGYSNQPQHFGDGTRLSIL.

This clone was seen repeatedly, ten times or more. V gene TRBV19 combines with J gene TRBJ2-3, with D perhaps TRBD1 (5 bases). Trimming shortened V by 5 bases and J by 2 bases, and 8 bases separated the two germline ends. In germline, CDR1 is LNHDA, CDR2 SQIVND (reference sequence). CDR3 length: 13 amino acids. This CDR3 reads CASSGQITDTQYF. DNA of the CDR3: TGTGCCAGTAGTGGACAAATCACAGATACGCAGTATTTT.